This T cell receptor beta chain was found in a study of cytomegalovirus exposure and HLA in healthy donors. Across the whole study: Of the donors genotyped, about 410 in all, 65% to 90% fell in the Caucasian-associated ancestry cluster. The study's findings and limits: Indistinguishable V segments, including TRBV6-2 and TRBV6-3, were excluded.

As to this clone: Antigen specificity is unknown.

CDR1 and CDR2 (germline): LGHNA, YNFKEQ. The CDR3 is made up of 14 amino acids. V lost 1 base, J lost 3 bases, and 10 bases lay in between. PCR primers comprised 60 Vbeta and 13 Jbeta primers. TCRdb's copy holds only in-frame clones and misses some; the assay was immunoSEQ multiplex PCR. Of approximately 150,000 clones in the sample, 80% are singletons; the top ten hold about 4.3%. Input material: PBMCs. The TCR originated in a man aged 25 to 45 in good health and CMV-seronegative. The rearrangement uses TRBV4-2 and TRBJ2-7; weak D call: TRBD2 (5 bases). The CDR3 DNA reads TGTGCCAGCAGCCAAGGGGCTAGCTTCTACGAGCAGTACTTC. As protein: CASSQGASFYEQYF.